This T cell receptor (beta chain) was recovered during a study of identical twins. TCRdb independently ran MiXCR on the 5' RACE reads; one entry per CDR3 protein. The table records 450,000 or so distinct CDR3 sequences, 14% of them present only once. This clonotype was detected a few times. Its specificity is not known. Each donor (without exception) was a healthy Caucasian. Whole-study findings and limits: Weaker excess sharing between twins was seen in beta out-of-frame sequences. Whereas memory repertoires showed no such difference, abundant cord blood beta clonotypes carried fewer insertions.

This CDR3 spans 15 amino acids. Germline assignment: CDR1 LGHNT and CDR2 FRNRAP. Trimming removed 5 bases from V and 8 bases from J; junction bases left unmatched: 5. Another study also made use of these data, one on yellow fever vaccine responses in identical twins.

This sequence originates from a woman aged 18 to 35 in good health. The chain is built from TRBV12-5 and TRBJ2-1; the match to TRBD2 covers 14 bases. Sequenced: CD4+ T cells sorted from blood. The CDR3 here is CASGTGLAGVYEQFF. CDR3 nucleotides: TGTGCTAGTGGTACGGGACTAGCGGGGGTTTATGAGCAGTTCTTC.